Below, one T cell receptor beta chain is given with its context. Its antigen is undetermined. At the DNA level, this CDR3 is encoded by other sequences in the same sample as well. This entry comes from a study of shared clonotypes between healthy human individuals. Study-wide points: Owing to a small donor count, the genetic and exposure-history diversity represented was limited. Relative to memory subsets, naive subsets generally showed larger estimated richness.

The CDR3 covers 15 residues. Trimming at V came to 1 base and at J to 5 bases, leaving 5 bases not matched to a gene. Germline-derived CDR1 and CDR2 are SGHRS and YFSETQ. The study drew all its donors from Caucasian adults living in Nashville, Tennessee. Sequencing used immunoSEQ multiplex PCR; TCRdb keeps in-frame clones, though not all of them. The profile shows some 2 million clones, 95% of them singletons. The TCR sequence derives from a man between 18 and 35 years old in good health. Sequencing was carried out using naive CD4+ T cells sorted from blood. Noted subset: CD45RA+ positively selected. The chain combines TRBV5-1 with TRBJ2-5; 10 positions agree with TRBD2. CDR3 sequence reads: CASSLSSGGGETQYF. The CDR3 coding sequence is TGCGCCAGCAGCTTGTCTAGCGGGGGTGGGGAGACCCAGTACTTC.